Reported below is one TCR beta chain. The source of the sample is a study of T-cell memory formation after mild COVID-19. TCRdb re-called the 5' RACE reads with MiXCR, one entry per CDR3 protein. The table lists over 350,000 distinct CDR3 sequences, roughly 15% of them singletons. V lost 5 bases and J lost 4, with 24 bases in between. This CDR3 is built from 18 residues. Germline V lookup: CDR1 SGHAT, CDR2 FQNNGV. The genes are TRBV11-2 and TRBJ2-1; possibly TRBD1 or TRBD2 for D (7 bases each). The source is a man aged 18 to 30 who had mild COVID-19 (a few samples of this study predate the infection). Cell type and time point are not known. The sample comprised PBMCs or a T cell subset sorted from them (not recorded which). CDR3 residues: CASSSRGGVRGVYNEQFF. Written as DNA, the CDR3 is TGTGCCAGCAGCAGCAGGGGAGGGGTCAGGGGGGTTTACAATGAGCAGTTCTTC.